This passage covers 21 T cell receptor beta chains from one sample sequenced in a study of CD8+ T cells in alopecia areata. RNA was isolated and reverse transcribed to cDNA, the sequencing template. Libraries were prepared by immunoSEQ multiplex PCR; TCRdb keeps only in-frame clonotypes and omits some of them. The sample includes some 170,000 clones, 50% to 75% of them seen just once. Described treatment: oral pan-JAK inhibitor, 5-10 mg twice daily. Sequenced material: CD4+ T cells sorted from blood, taken at approximately week 55, from a patient treated with tofacitinib. Receptor source: a human donor with alopecia areata.

V usage is TRBV30 and J usage is TRBJ2-1, with D tentatively TRBD1 or TRBD2 (5 bases each). Trimming left V 0 bases short and J 13 bases short, with 10 bases between. Germline CDR1 reads GTSNPN; CDR2 reads SVGIG (reference sequence). The length of the CDR3 is 11 residues. CDR3 bases: TGTGCCTGGAGTGTTCGGGGCCACCAGTTCTTC. It specifies CAWSVRGHQFF. The whole variable domain, remainder taken from reference TRBV30 and TRBJ2-1, is SQTIHQWPATLVQPVGSPLSLECTVEGTSNPNLYWYRQAAGRGLQLLFYSVGIGQISSEVPQNLSASRPQDRQFILSSKKLLLSDSGFYLCAWSVRGHQFFGPGTRLTVL.

This clone was picked up a small number of times. This chain uses TRBV10-2 with TRBJ1-2; the D gene is possibly TRBD1 (6 bases). V dropped 7 bases and J dropped 3 bases, with 15 bases sitting between them. The germline gives CDR1 WSHSY, CDR2 SAAADI. The CDR3 has 14 amino acids. This CDR3 is CASTMGARDYGYTF. CDR3 DNA sequence: TGCGCCAGCACAATGGGGGCGCGGGACTATGGCTACACCTTC.

V and J are TRBV7-9 and TRBJ2-3; D unclear. The germline V gene encodes CDR1 SEHNR and CDR2 FQNEAQ (reference sequence). V dropped 5 bases and J dropped 5 bases, with 8 bases sitting between them. CDR3 size: 12 residues. The CDR3 loop is CASSVAGDTQYF. Here the CDR3 DNA reads TGTGCCAGCAGCGTGGCCGGAGATACGCAGTATTTT.

In this sample, this clone turned up a few times. The chain carries TRBV6-5 and TRBJ1-2, with D unclear. The V gene lost 7 bases and the J gene lost 7 bases, with 13 bases spanning the gap. Germline V gene data show CDR1 as MNHEY and CDR2 as SVGAGI. The CDR3 has 12 amino acids. In DNA, the CDR3 is TGTGCCAGCATGTCCGACGGGCGTGGCTACACCTTC. Amino acid sequence: CASMSDGRGYTF.

This clone occurred a few times. The chain carries TRBV29-1 and TRBJ2-3; 11 nucleotides match TRBD2. CDR3 length equals 14 residues. Per the germline V gene, CDR1 is SQVTM and CDR2 is ANQGSEA. Trimming cost V 6 bases and J 3 bases; bases outside gene matches: 5. The CDR3 loop is CSVAGLAETDTQYF. CDR3 bases: TGCAGCGTAGCGGGACTAGCGGAGACAGATACGCAGTATTTT.

This clone was recorded a few times. The rearrangement joins TRBV7-2 to TRBJ1-2; 9 nucleotides align to TRBD1. Trimming cost V 4 bases and J 4 bases; bases outside gene matches: 7. Germline CDR1 reads SGHTA; CDR2 reads FQGNSA. The CDR3 length is 15 residues. CDR3 nucleotide sequence: TGTGCCAGCAGCTATGCCCCGGACAGGGGCTATGGCTACACCTTC. This encodes CASSYAPDRGYGYTF.

This clone has only a few counts. V is TRBV6-4 and J is TRBJ2-3; 7 positions match TRBD1. The CDR3 sequence is 14 residues long. V was pared by 6 bases and J by 5 bases, with 8 bases of the junction left unmatched. Germline CDR1 reads MRHNA; CDR2 reads SNTAGT. The CDR3, as DNA: TGTGCCAGCAGCCTTACAGGGGCGAGAGATACGCAGTATTTT. Its protein is CASSLTGARDTQYF.

The V call is TRBV25-1, the J call TRBJ2-7; D gene unclear. V lost 5 bases to trimming and J lost 0 bases, with 11 bases between them. This CDR3 has 14 residues. Germline-derived CDR1 and CDR2 are MGHDK and SYGVNS. CDR3 nucleotide sequence: TGTGCCAGCAGTAAACCTCATGGCTCCTACGAGCAGTACTTC. This gives the protein CASSKPHGSYEQYF.

The sample holds many counts of this clone. The gene calls are TRBV6-6 and TRBJ1-6; weak D call: TRBD1 (5 bases). V was cut by 0 bases and J by 9 bases, with 12 bases left in between. Germline V gene data show CDR1 as MNHNY and CDR2 as SVGAGI (reference sequence). The CDR3 totals 15 residues. CDR3 nucleotide sequence: TGTGCCAGCAGTTACTCTACGGGGCAGGGTTCACCCCTCCACTTT. Amino acids: CASSYSTGQGSPLHF.

The V gene is TRBV25-1, the J gene TRBJ2-7, with D unresolved. V dropped 2 bases and J dropped 0 bases, with 11 bases sitting between them. The length of the CDR3 is 15 residues. Germline CDR1 and CDR2: MGHDK and SYGVNS. CDR3 sequence: CASSEVGISSYEQYF. The CDR3 DNA is TGTGCCAGCAGTGAAGTAGGGATCAGCTCCTACGAGCAGTACTTC.

This chain joins TRBV29-1 and TRBJ2-7, with 8 bases lining up with TRBD1. Germline V gene sequence: CDR1 SQVTM, CDR2 ANQGSEA. Unmatched junction bases numbered 6, after V lost 7 bases and J lost 1 base. The CDR3 covers 13 residues. In nucleotides, the CDR3 is TGCAGCGCTTCACGACAGGGGTCCTACGAGCAGTACTTC. Translated, it gives CSASRQGSYEQYF.

The genes are TRBV29-1 and TRBJ2-2, with 10 bases lining up with TRBD1. The germline CDR1 and CDR2 sequences are SQVTM and ANQGSEA. This CDR3 contains 14 residues. Losses at the gene ends were 4 bases for V and 2 bases for J; bases not matched to a gene: 1. CDR3 sequence reads: CSVGQGANTGELFF. For the CDR3, the DNA is TGCAGCGTTGGACAGGGGGCTAACACCGGGGAGCTGTTTTTT.

The chain combines TRBV30 with TRBJ2-3, with 10 nucleotides matching TRBD2. The CDR3 has 14 residues. The germline V gene has CDR1 GTSNPN and CDR2 SVGIG (reference sequence). Unmatched junction bases numbered 5, after V lost 3 bases and J lost 5 bases. This chain's CDR3 is CAWRLAGVGDTQYF. CDR3 DNA sequence: TGTGCCTGGAGGCTAGCGGGGGTGGGAGATACGCAGTATTTT.

V and J are TRBV9 and TRBJ1-1; 10 bases are shared with TRBD1. This CDR3 region has 15 residues. Per germline, CDR1 SGDLS and CDR2 YYNGEE. J lost 4 bases, V lost 4 bases, and 7 bases had no gene match. The DNA of the CDR3 is TGTGCCAGCAGCCCCGACAGGGGGCCGGGCACTGAAGCTTTCTTT. Protein sequence: CASSPDRGPGTEAFF.

This clone came up a few times. V usage is TRBV23-1 and J usage is TRBJ1-6, with 7 bases that match TRBD1. TRBV23-1 is assigned to the ORF class and has an uncertain function. This CDR3 is 14 amino acids long. The V and J ends lost 4 bases and 13 bases, in that order; junction bases with no gene match: 10. The DNA of the CDR3 is TGCGCCAGCAGTCTACGACAGGGCGAGTCGCCCCTCCACTTT. The encoded protein is CASSLRQGESPLHF.

The CDR3 here is CASRPAARGMNTEAFF. DNA of the CDR3: TGTGCCAGCCGACCAGCTGCGCGGGGGATGAACACTGAAGCTTTCTTT. The chain employs TRBV5-6 and TRBJ1-1; TRBD1 might be the D (5 bases). The germline gives CDR1 SGHDT, CDR2 YYEEEE. This CDR3 is built from 16 residues. V lost 7 bases to trimming and J lost 0 bases, with 19 bases between them. Combining the CDR3 with reference TRBV5-6 and TRBJ1-1 gives the whole variable domain DAGVTQSPTHLIKTRGQQVTLRCSPKSGHDTVSWYQQALGQGPQFIFQYYEEEERQRGNFPDRFSGHQFPNYSSELNVNALLLGDSALYLCASRPAARGMNTEAFFGQGTRLTVV.

The chain couples TRBV5-6 to TRBJ2-7; the match to TRBD1 covers 8 bases. Germline V gives CDR1 SGHDT, CDR2 YYEEEE. Trimming cost V 2 bases and J 10 bases; bases outside gene matches: 2. The CDR3 totals 11 residues. The CDR3 DNA follows: TGTGCCAGCAGCTTCGGGACAGGACAGTACTTC. Protein product: CASSFGTGQYF.

The chain recombines TRBV6-6 with TRBJ2-7; 8 nucleotides align to TRBD1. The V segment lost 7 bases and the J segment 0 bases; nucleotides outside the gene matches: 11. The CDR3 length is 16 residues. Germline CDR1 reads MNHNY; CDR2 reads SVGAGI (reference sequence). The CDR3 loop is CASINAGQVGSYEQYF. CDR3 nucleotides: TGTGCCAGCATCAACGCGGGACAGGTCGGCTCCTACGAGCAGTACTTC.

V gene TRBV19 combines with J gene TRBJ2-3; 10 positions agree with TRBD1. The length of the CDR3 is 15 residues. CDR1 is LNHDA and CDR2 is SQIVND in the germline V gene (reference sequence). V lost 5 bases to trimming and J lost 7 bases; unmatched junction nucleotides: 9. The CDR3, as DNA: TGTGCCAGTAGTGTCCGACAGGGGGCTGTAAATACGCAGTATTTT. Amino acid sequence: CASSVRQGAVNTQYF.

The chain links TRBV25-1 to TRBJ2-5; D not certain. The CDR3 consists of 14 residues. CDR1 and CDR2 from the germline V gene are MGHDK and SYGVNS. The V end was cut by 6 bases, the J end by 5 bases, with 16 bases between. The CDR3 nucleotides are TGTGCCAGCAGCGAGACACGCACGGGCGAGACCCAGTACTTC. Protein sequence: CASSETRTGETQYF. Full variable domain (missing parts from reference TRBV25-1 and TRBJ2-5): EADIYQTPRYLVIGTGKKITLECSQTMGHDKMYWYQQDPGMELHLIHYSYGVNSTEKGDLSSESTVSRIRTEHFPLTLESARPSHTSQYLCASSETRTGETQYFGPGTRLLVL.

V is TRBV4-1 and J is TRBJ1-2; D ambiguous. Trimming removed 0 bases from V and 2 bases from J, with 7 bases in between. Germline CDR1 is MGHRA and CDR2 is YSYEKL. The CDR3 length is 14 residues. CDR3 sequence (DNA): TGCGCCAGCAGCCAAGACAGGTCGAACTATGGCTACACCTTC. Translating gives CASSQDRSNYGYTF.